This T cell receptor beta chain was identified in a study of T-cell memory formation after mild COVID-19. This clonotype appeared many times. V was clipped by 0 bases and J by 7 bases, with 7 bases between them. CDR1 LGHNA and CDR2 YSLEER come from the germline V gene. The CDR3 has 13 amino acids. TCR alpha and TCR beta cDNA libraries carrying sample barcodes and UMIs came from 5'RACE with constant-segment primers. TCRdb recomputed calls from the 5' RACE reads with MiXCR, one row per CDR3 protein. In the table there are around 62,000 distinct CDR3 sequences, 25% to 30% of which are singletons. The sample was PBMCs or a T cell subset sorted from them (not recorded which). The chain combines TRBV4-3 with TRBJ2-1; D remains ambiguous. This receptor was taken from a man aged 18 to 29 who had mild COVID-19 (a few samples of this study predate the infection). Cell type and time point are not known. The CDR3 nucleotides read TGCGCCAGCAGCCAAGAGGGGTGGAATGAGCAGTTCTTC. Protein sequence: CASSQEGWNEQFF.